These T cell receptor beta chains were read from a single sample in a study of blood T cell repertoires in COVID-19. Generated by immunoSEQ multiplex PCR, the TCRdb table keeps only in-frame clones and is missing some. The repertoire consists of about 140,000 clones, with 82% occurring once and the leading ten covering less than 5%. Source material: peripheral blood. All receptors come from a woman of 80 years or more with acute or convalescent COVID-19. CDR3s include the opening cysteine and the closing phenylalanine or tryptophan. The order of the fields is J gene, V gene, D gene, clone size, CDR3 protein, CDR3 DNA. D genes are given only for firm matches. Rows give clone size only sometimes, using once, few, many, or a class for an expanded clone.

TRBJ1-6,TRBV15,TRBD1,NA,CATSGPGQGSPLHF,TGTGCCACCAGCGGGCCGGGACAGGGGTCACCCCTCCACTTT
TRBJ1-2,TRBV9,TRBD1,NA,CASSVDTGDRYGYTF,TGTGCCAGCAGCGTAGACACAGGGGACCGATATGGCTACACCTTC
TRBJ1-1,TRBV7-6,NA,NA,CASSLGKEGDTEAFF,TGTGCCAGCAGCTTAGGAAAAGAGGGGGACACTGAAGCTTTCTTT
TRBJ2-3,TRBV18,TRBD1,NA,CASSPDRVDTQYF,TGTGCCAGCTCACCAGACAGGGTAGATACGCAGTATTTT
TRBJ2-1,TRBV19,NA,once,CASSNGDNNYNEQFF,TGTGCCAGTAGTAATGGGGACAATAATTACAATGAGCAGTTCTTC
TRBJ1-2,TRBV3-1/TRBV3-2,NA,NA,CASSQRVTGAYTF,TGTGCCAGCAGCCAAAGGGTTACGGGAGCCTACACCTTC
TRBJ2-2,TRBV10-3,NA,NA,CAISESAVSTGELFF,TGTGCCATCAGTGAGTCGGCAGTCTCCACCGGGGAGCTGTTTTTT
TRBJ2-7,TRBV28,TRBD2,NA,CASSPRGKGTGLAGEGDYEQYF,TGTGCCAGCAGTCCCCGGGGAAAAGGGACGGGACTAGCGGGAGAAGGCGACTACGAGCAGTACTTC
TRBJ2-1,TRBV28,TRBD2,NA,CASTPGGAGGFYNEQFF,TGTGCCAGCACCCCGGGGGGCGCGGGAGGGTTCTACAATGAGCAGTTCTTC
TRBJ2-3,TRBV28,TRBD1,few,CASSLKGQPFGTQYF,TGTGCCAGCAGTTTAAAGGGACAGCCTTTTGGTACGCAGTATTTT